The sequence of this TCR beta chain was determined in a study of shared clonotypes between healthy human individuals (TCRdb year 2020). Notes on the research overall: The cohort comprised two women and a few men aged 18 to 49 years. Per donor, three plates each were used for CD4 naive and CD4 memory, two for CD8 naive, and one for CD8 memory. Between about 0.85 and 8.9 billion PBMCs per donor were obtained by leukapheresis. Libraries were prepared and TCR repertoires were sequenced by different laboratories using diverse techniques, in order to increase sequencing depth and limit assay-specific biases. To estimate repertoire size and how much clonotypes are shared between individuals, the study performed deep sequencing of blood TCR repertoires from about five healthy adults.

Using the deep immunoSEQ assay, TCR CDR3 regions were amplified from genomic DNA by multiplex PCR. Extracted genomic DNA from each cell subset was distributed evenly across all wells of several immunoSEQ 96-well plates, and each plate was treated as a replicate. For sorted subsets, about 200 ng genomic DNA, equal to 30,000 or so T cell genomes, was loaded into each replicate PCR. Purified libraries were quantified with a Qubit 3.0 fluorometer, sized on a Bioanalyzer 2100, and re-quantified with the KAPA Library Quantification kit. Every immunoSEQ 96-well plate was sequenced on a dedicated single-read 150-cycle Illumina NextSeq 550 flow cell. Per the authors' processing: Because the immunoSEQ output included only junctional sequences and no quality scores, the filtering could not be the same as the filtering used for full-length reads. To assign V/J genes and CDR3, sequences were annotated against IMGT germline references using PyIR, a Python wrapper for IgBLAST v1.9. Any read was removed if the V/J assignment was weak (E-value above 1e-6), the CDR3 was missing, or the read contained stop codons, out-of-frame junctions, or ambiguous translated residues. V3J clonotypes were defined as sequences sharing an identical inferred V gene, J gene, and CDR3 amino acid sequence. The percentage overlap between two repertoires was calculated by dividing the number of shared unique clonotypes by the size of the smaller repertoire. Richness of each repertoire was evaluated using RTK rarefaction, the Chao1 estimator, and Recon v2.1 estimates of unobserved clonotypes. Generation probabilities for all TCRbeta clonotypes obtained by the gDNA method from a few donors were computed using OLGA. Imported from immuneACCESS, the table was reduced by TCRdb to in-frame sequences with V and J called. These copies leave out some clones; in studies compared against another copy, an unresolved V gene accounts for under half, and the cause of the remainder is not known. That table is the source of V, J and clone size, and D and trimming were worked out from the DNA. The sample includes approximately 82,000 clones, with about 61% observed a single time. The top ten constitute around 50% of the sample.

The donors were healthy, HIV-negative adults with no recently reported acute infections or vaccinations. Every donor was a Caucasian adult living in Nashville, Tennessee, USA. CD8 memory samples combined magnetically selected CD45RO+ cells with CCR7-negative CD45RA+ effector memory (TemRA) cells. Blood was obtained by leukapheresis, after which PBMCs were separated by Ficoll-Histopaque density gradient centrifugation and cryopreserved in liquid nitrogen vapor phase. Analytical flow cytometry was used to check the purity and quantity of every magnetically sorted T cell population. Genomic DNA was isolated from every sorted fraction and measured by UV absorbance on a Nanodrop 2000c. With respect to this clone: The antigen this receptor binds is unknown. One base away there is no much larger clone; base qualities are not given.

Results and caveats for the whole study, not just this receptor: Naive subsets generally had larger estimated clonotype richness than memory subsets. Sampling was restricted to blood, and TCR repertoires in tissue are likely to differ from TCR repertoires in blood. Pairwise subsampling indicated that sequencing depth was expected to affect the degree of clonotype sharing among donors. Clonotypes shared by all four sorted-subset donors showed higher generation probabilities than non-shared clonotypes. Sharing across several donors was observed for around 5% of naive CD4, 3% to 3.5% of naive CD8, 2.3% of memory CD4, and around 0.4% of memory CD8 clonotypes. Incomplete sequencing was indicated by rarefaction of sorted-subset datasets, despite the large sequencing depth. The genetic and exposure-history diversity represented was limited by the small number of donors.

CDR1 and CDR2 are drawn from the germline V gene: MGHRA, YSYEKL. The cysteine opens and the phenylalanine closes a CDR3 of 17 amino acids. CDR3 DNA only is kept here, 51 bases in frame from base 1. A distance of 23 bases separates the germline ends of V and J, which lose 4 bases and 5 bases respectively. The chain was built from TRBV4-1 and TRBJ1-1; the D gene is perhaps TRBD1, from 5 matching bases. The clonotype was recovered from a young man in good health. Material for sequencing was memory CD8+ T cells sorted from blood. The sample's cell subset or site, from its label and the paper: CD45RO+ cells pooled with CCR7-negative TemRA cells. The encoded CDR3 is CASSLRGAGTLGTEAFF. The nucleotides read TGCGCCAGCAGCCTCAGAGGGGCAGGGACCTTGGGGACTGAAGCTTTCTTT.